These T cell receptor beta chains were read from a single sample in a study of OX40 agonist ivuxolimab in advanced cancers. The repertoire was sequenced with immunoSEQ multiplex PCR; TCRdb's copy has only in-frame clones and lacks some. The sample has 60,000 to 75,000 clones; roughly 80% are singletons. The sequences come from CD4+ or CD8+ T cells sorted from blood, collected in a trial of the OX40 agonist ivuxolimab. The origin of the receptors is an adult with an advanced solid tumor such as melanoma, head and neck, liver or kidney cancer. CDR3s include the opening cysteine and the closing phenylalanine or tryptophan. D genes are given only for firm matches. Only part of the rows carry a size: once, few, many, or a class if the clone is expanded.

j_gene	d_gene	v_gene	abundance	CDR3nt	CDR3aa
TRBJ1-2	TRBD1	TRBV28	NA	TGTGCCAGCAGTCAGGGACACCCAGGGGGCTATGGCTACACCTTC	CASSQGHPGGYGYTF
TRBJ1-1	NA	TRBV27	NA	TGTGCCAGCAGTTTAGGCGTGGGGTCGTCCACTGAAGCTTTCTTT	CASSLGVGSSTEAFF
TRBJ2-1	NA	TRBV9	once	TGTGCCAGCAGCGTAGATCTGCCGGGTCCCGGGAGTGAGCAGTTCTTC	CASSVDLPGPGSEQFF
TRBJ2-7	NA	TRBV2	NA	TGTGCCCGCACGACAGGGGCGGGGGGGGAGCAGTACTTC	CARTTGAGGEQYF
TRBJ1-4	TRBD1	TRBV7-6	NA	TGTGCCAGCAGCCCAAACAGGGGGCTGGCTAATGAAAAACTGTTTTTT	CASSPNRGLANEKLFF
TRBJ2-3	NA	TRBV28	NA	TGTGCCAGCAGTTTTCCAGGGAAAGGGACAGATACGCAGTATTTT	CASSFPGKGTDTQYF
TRBJ1-1	TRBD1	TRBV6-1	NA	TGTGCCAGCAGTGAAGGGGACAGGGACACTGAAGCTTTCTTT	CASSEGDRDTEAFF
TRBJ2-7	NA	TRBV10-3	NA	TGTGCCGTGTCCGACCGGGACTTTAAGCAGTACTTC	CAVSDRDFKQYF
TRBJ2-5	NA	TRBV11-2	NA	TGTGCCAGCAATAGGCATAGGGGAGAGACCCAGTACTTC	CASNRHRGETQYF
TRBJ2-1	TRBD1	TRBV6-6	once	TGTGCCAGCAGTTCAACCGGGACAGGGACCTACAATGAGCAGTTCTTC	CASSSTGTGTYNEQFF
TRBJ2-7	TRBD2	TRBV5-4	NA	TGTGCCAGCAGCTTGGCAGCGGGGACTTACGAGCAGTACTTC	CASSLAAGTYEQYF
TRBJ2-2	TRBD1	TRBV7-6	NA	TGTGCCAGCGGAACAGGGGCAGGTGACACCGGGGAGCTGTTTTTT	CASGTGAGDTGELFF
TRBJ2-1	NA	TRBV7-2	NA	TGTGCCAGCAGCTTCTTCGGAGGGAGGTCCTACAATGAGCAGTTCTTC	CASSFFGGRSYNEQFF
TRBJ1-5	NA	TRBV10-3	NA	TGTGCCATCAGTGAGTCTGTCTTGTTGGAGGGCGGGGGACAGCCCCAGCATTTT	CAISESVLLEGGGQPQHF
TRBJ2-1	NA	TRBV6-1	NA	TGTGCCAGCAGTGGGGCTACAGGGTACTACAATGAGCAGTTCTTC	CASSGATGYYNEQFF
TRBJ1-4	NA	TRBV5-1	once	TGCGCCAGCAGCTTGGCGGTCCCCCCGAACGATGAAAAACTGTTTTTT	CASSLAVPPNDEKLFF
TRBJ2-7	NA	TRBV7-9	NA	TGTGCCAGCGGGGGAGGAGGGACCTACGAGCAGTACTTC	CASGGGGTYEQYF
TRBJ2-1	NA	TRBV4-2	few	TGTGCCAGCAGCCAAGAGACTACTAGCTCCTACAATGAGCAGTTCTTC	CASSQETTSSYNEQFF
TRBJ2-1	NA	TRBV14	NA	TGTGCCAGCAGCCGATCTCTAGCGAGCTCCTACAATGAGCAGTTCTTC	CASSRSLASSYNEQFF
TRBJ2-1	NA	TRBV11-2	NA	TGTGCCAGCAGCTTAGGAAATGAGCAGTTCTTC	CASSLGNEQFF
TRBJ1-2	TRBD1	TRBV13	few	TGTGCCAGCAGCCACGGGGACAGGGAAGATGGCTACACCTTC	CASSHGDREDGYTF
TRBJ1-5	NA	TRBV28	NA	TGTGCCAGCAGTTTAGGGACACTGAGACAGCCCCAGCATTTT	CASSLGTLRQPQHF
TRBJ1-5	TRBD1	TRBV19	NA	TGTGCCAGTAGTATGTTCGGCAGGGGGCAGGGGCGCCAGCATTTT	CASSMFGRGQGRQHF
TRBJ2-7	NA	TRBV11-2	NA	TGTGCCAGCAGCTTACTAAGTGGGACCTCCTACGAGCAGTACTTC	CASSLLSGTSYEQYF
TRBJ2-2	NA	TRBV6-6	few	TGTGCCAGCAGCCCCGGATCGAGGAACACCGGGGAGCTGTTTTTT	CASSPGSRNTGELFF
TRBJ1-4	NA	TRBV4-2	NA	TGTGCCAGCAGCCGACGGAGGGGGGGGGATGAAAAACTGTTTTTT	CASSRRRGGDEKLFF
TRBJ2-7	TRBD2	TRBV5-1	NA	TGCGCCAGTTCTCCTAGCGGGGCCCCCTACGAGCAGTACTTC	CASSPSGAPYEQYF
TRBJ1-3	NA	TRBV4-1	NA	TGCGCCAGCAGCCGTGTGGCCAGGGCCGGAAACACCATATATTTT	CASSRVARAGNTIYF
TRBJ1-6	TRBD1	TRBV4-1	NA	TGCGCCAGCAGCCGCAGACAGGGGAATAATTCACCCCTCCACTTT	CASSRRQGNNSPLHF
TRBJ1-2	TRBD1	TRBV5-4	NA	TGTGCCAGCAGCTTAGGTTTGGACAGGGATCACGGCTACACCTTC	CASSLGLDRDHGYTF
TRBJ2-7	NA	TRBV5-4	few	TGTGCCAGCAGCTTGACAGGGGAGCAGTACTTC	CASSLTGEQYF
TRBJ1-1	NA	TRBV5-1	NA	TGCGCCAGCAGCTTGGAGACGGTCACTTCTGAAGCTTTCTTT	CASSLETVTSEAFF
TRBJ1-1	NA	TRBV28	few	TGTGCCAGCAGTTCTCCCAAGGGGTTATACACTGAAGCTTTCTTT	CASSSPKGLYTEAFF
TRBJ2-5	NA	TRBV29-1	NA	TGCAGCGTTGAGGAAGGGGTTGCGGAGACCCAGTACTTC	CSVEEGVAETQYF
TRBJ2-7	NA	TRBV10-1	NA	TGCGCCAGCAGTGAGTCCGGACATATCTACGAGCAGTACTTC	CASSESGHIYEQYF
TRBJ2-7	TRBD1	TRBV5-8	NA	TGTGCCAGCAGCTTCGACAGGGTCTACGAGCAGTACTTC	CASSFDRVYEQYF
TRBJ2-1	TRBD2	TRBV6-5	NA	TGTGCCAGCGGGGGGGGGAATGAGCAGTTCTTC	CASGGGNEQFF
TRBJ2-1	NA	TRBV21-1	once	TGTGCCAGCAGCAACGGACAGGGGGCAAGCTCCTACAATGAGCAGTTCTTC	CASSNGQGASSYNEQFF
TRBJ2-3	NA	TRBV6-6	NA	TGTGCCAGCAGTTCGCCCTTTGCAGGGGCAGATACGCAGTATTTT	CASSSPFAGADTQYF
TRBJ2-2	TRBD2	TRBV27	NA	TGTGCCAGCAGTACCCGACTAGCGGGGATTAACACCGGGGAGCTGTTTTTT	CASSTRLAGINTGELFF
TRBJ2-5	TRBD1	TRBV28	NA	TGTGCCAGCAGTTTACCCATGACAGGGATGGAGACCCAGTACTTC	CASSLPMTGMETQYF
TRBJ2-5	TRBD2	TRBV5-1	once	TGCGCCAGCAGCCTTGGAATGGGCGGGGGGTACCAAGAGACCCAGTACTTC	CASSLGMGGGYQETQYF
TRBJ2-7	NA	TRBV11-2	NA	TGTGCCAGCAGCTCCCGGACGTGGGGGCCTACCTACGAGCAGTACTTC	CASSSRTWGPTYEQYF
TRBJ1-2	NA	TRBV19	once	TGTGCCAGTATAGATACAGGGCAACGAGAAGGCTACACCTTC	CASIDTGQREGYTF
TRBJ2-5	TRBD2	TRBV6-5	NA	TGTGCCAGCACCTTCGGGGGGGGCGAGACCCAGTACTTC	CASTFGGGETQYF
TRBJ1-4	NA	TRBV29-1	once	TGCAGCGGGCAGGCAGGGCGAGGTGAAAAACTGTTTTTT	CSGQAGRGEKLFF
TRBJ2-7	NA	TRBV11-2	once	TGTGCCAGCAGCTTAAATCAGGGACGCTACGAGCAGTACTTC	CASSLNQGRYEQYF
TRBJ2-7	NA	TRBV14	NA	TGTGCCAGCAGCCACGGAGGGGGCTCCTACGAGCAGTACTTC	CASSHGGGSYEQYF
TRBJ2-2	NA	TRBV6-1	NA	TGTGCCAGCAGGACAGCAGCGAACACCGGGGAGCTGTTTTTT	CASRTAANTGELFF
TRBJ1-2	NA	TRBV18	few	TGTGCCAGCTCATCCCTAAATCGGCCCCCTTCCAGGGGCTACACCTTC	CASSSLNRPPSRGYTF
TRBJ2-2	TRBD2	TRBV7-2	NA	TGTGCCAGCAGTAAGGCGGGGGGTGGCGCCGGGGAGCTGTTTTTT	CASSKAGGGAGELFF
TRBJ2-1	TRBD1	TRBV5-1	NA	TGCGCCAGCAGCCCTGGGACAGGGGGAGGTGAGCAGTTCTTC	CASSPGTGGGEQFF